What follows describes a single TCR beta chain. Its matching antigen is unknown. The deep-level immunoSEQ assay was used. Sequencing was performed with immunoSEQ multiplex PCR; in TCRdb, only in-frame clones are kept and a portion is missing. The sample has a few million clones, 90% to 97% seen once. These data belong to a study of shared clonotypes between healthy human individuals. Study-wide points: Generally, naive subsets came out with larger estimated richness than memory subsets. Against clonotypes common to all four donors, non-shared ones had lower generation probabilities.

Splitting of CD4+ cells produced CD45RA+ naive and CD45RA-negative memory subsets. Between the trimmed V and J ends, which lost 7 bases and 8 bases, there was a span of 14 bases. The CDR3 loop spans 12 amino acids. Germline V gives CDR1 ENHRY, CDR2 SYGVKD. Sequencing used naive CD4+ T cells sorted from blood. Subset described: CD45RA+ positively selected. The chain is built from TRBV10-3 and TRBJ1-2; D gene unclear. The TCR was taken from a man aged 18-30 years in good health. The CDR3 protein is CAITSIPGGYTF. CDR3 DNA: TGTGCCATCACCTCAATCCCGGGCGGCTACACCTTC.